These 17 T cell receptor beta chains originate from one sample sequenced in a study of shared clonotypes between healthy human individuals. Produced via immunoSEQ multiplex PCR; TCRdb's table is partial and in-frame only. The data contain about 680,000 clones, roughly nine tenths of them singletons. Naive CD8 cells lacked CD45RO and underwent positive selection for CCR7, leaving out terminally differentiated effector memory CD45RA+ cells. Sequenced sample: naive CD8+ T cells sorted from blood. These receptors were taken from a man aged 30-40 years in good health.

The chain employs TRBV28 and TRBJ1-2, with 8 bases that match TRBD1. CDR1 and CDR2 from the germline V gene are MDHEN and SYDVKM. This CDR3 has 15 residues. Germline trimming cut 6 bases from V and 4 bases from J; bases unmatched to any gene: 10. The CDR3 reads CASSDPDRVGYGYTF. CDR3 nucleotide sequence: TGTGCCAGCAGCGATCCGGACAGGGTAGGCTATGGCTACACCTTC.

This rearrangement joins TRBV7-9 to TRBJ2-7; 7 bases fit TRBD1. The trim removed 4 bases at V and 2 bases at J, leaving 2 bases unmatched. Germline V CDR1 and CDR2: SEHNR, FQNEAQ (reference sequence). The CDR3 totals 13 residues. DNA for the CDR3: TGTGCCAGCAGCTGGGGACAGCCCTACGAGCAGTACTTC. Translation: CASSWGQPYEQYF.

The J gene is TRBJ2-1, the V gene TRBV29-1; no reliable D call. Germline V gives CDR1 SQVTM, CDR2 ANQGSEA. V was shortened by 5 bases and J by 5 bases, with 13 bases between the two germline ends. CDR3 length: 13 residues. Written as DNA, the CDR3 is TGCAGCGTTATCTGGGTCTCTAACAATGAGCAGTTCTTC. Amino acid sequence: CSVIWVSNNEQFF.

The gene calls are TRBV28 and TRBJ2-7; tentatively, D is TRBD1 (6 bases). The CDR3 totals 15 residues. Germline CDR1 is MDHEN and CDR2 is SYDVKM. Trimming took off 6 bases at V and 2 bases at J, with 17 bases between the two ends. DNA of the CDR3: TGTGCCAGCAGGCTCATCAGGGGACCTACCTACGAGCAGTACTTC. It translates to CASRLIRGPTYEQYF.

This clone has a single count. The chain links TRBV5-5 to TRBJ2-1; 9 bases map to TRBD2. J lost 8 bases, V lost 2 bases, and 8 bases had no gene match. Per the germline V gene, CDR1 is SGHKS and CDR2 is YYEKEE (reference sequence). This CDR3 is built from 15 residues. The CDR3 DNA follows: TGTGCCAGCAGCTTCGGGACTAGCAGTGTCGATGAGCAGTTCTTC. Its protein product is CASSFGTSSVDEQFF.

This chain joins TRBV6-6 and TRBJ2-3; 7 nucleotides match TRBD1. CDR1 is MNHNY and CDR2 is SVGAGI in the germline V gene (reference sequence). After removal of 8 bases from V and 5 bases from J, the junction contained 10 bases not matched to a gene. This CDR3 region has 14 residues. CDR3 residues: CASGDSLIGDTQYF. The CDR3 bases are TGTGCCAGCGGGGACAGTTTAATAGGAGATACGCAGTATTTT.

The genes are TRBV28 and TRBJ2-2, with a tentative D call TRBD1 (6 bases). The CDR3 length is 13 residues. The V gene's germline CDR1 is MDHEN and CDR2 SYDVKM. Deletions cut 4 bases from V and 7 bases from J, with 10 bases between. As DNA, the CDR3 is TGTGCCAGCAGTTACAGGGTAATCGGGGAGCTGTTTTTT. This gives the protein CASSYRVIGELFF.

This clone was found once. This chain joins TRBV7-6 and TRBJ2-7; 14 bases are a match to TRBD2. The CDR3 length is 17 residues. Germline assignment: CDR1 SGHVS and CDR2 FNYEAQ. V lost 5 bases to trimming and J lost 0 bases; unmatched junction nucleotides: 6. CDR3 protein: CASSQTSGRASSYEQYF. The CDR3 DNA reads TGTGCCAGCAGCCAGACTAGCGGGAGGGCTAGCTCCTACGAGCAGTACTTC.

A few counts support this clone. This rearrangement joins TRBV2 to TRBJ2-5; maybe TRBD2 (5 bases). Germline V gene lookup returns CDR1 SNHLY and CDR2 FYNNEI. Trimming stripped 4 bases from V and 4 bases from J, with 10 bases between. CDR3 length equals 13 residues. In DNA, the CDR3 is TGTGCCAGCAGTGGCAGAGCGGCAGAGACCCAGTACTTC. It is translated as CASSGRAAETQYF.

This CDR3 is CASSSSGGRQPQHF. DNA for the CDR3: TGTGCCAGCAGCTCCTCAGGGGGCCGACAGCCCCAGCATTTT. The chain combines TRBV7-9 with TRBJ1-5, with 8 bases fitting TRBD1. Germline CDR1 SEHNR, CDR2 FQNEAQ (reference sequence). Unmatched junction bases numbered 6, after V lost 4 bases and J lost 7 bases. The CDR3 has 14 amino acids.

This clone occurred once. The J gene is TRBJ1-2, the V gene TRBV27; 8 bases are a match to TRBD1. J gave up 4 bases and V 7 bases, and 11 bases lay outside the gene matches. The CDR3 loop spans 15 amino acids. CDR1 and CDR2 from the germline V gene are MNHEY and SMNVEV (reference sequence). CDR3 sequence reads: CASMHREGQVYGYTF. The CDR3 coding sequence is TGTGCCAGCATGCACAGGGAGGGACAGGTCTATGGCTACACCTTC.

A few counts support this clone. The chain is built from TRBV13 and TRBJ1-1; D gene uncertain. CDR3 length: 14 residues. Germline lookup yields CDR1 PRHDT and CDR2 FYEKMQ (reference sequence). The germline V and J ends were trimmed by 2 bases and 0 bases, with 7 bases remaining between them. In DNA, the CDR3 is TGTGCCAGCAGCTTAAGAGACATGAACACTGAAGCTTTCTTT. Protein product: CASSLRDMNTEAFF.

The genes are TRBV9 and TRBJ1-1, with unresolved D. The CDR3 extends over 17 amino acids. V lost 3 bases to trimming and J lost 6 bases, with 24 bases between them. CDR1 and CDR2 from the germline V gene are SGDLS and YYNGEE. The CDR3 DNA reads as TGTGCCAGCAGCGGCCGCTTGGAGGAGTACGGTTCGGCTGAAGCTTTCTTT. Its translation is CASSGRLEEYGSAEAFF.

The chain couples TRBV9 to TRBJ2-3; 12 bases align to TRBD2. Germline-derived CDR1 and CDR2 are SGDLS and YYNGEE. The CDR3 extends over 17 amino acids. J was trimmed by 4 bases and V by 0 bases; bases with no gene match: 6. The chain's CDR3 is CASSVEILAGGADTQYF. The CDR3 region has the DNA TGTGCCAGCAGCGTAGAAATTCTAGCGGGAGGGGCAGATACGCAGTATTTT. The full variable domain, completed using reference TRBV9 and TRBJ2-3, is DSGVTQTPKHLITATGQRVTLRCSPRSGDLSVYWYQQSLDQGLQFLIQYYNGEERAKGNILERFSAQQFPDLHSELNLSSLELGDSALYFCASSVEILAGGADTQYFGPGTRLTVL.

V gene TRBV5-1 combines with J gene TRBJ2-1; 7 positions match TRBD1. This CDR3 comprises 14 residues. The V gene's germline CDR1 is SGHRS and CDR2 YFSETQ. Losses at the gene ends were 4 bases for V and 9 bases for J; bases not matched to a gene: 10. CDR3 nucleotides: TGCGCCAGCAGCACAAGGACAGGTTTATTTGAGCAGTTCTTC. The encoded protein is CASSTRTGLFEQFF.

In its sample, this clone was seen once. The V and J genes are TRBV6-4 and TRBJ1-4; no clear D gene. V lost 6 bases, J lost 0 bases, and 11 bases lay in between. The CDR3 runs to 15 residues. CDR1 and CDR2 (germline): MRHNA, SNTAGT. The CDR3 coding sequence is TGTGCCAGCAGGGGGAGAAGAGCAACTAATGAAAAACTGTTTTTT. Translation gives CASRGRRATNEKLFF.

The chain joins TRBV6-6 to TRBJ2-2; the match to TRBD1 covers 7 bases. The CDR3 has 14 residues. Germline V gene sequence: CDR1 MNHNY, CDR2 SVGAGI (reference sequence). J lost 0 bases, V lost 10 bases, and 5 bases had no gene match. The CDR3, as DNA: TGTGCCACCGGACAGGACCCGAACACCGGGGAGCTGTTTTTT. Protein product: CATGQDPNTGELFF.